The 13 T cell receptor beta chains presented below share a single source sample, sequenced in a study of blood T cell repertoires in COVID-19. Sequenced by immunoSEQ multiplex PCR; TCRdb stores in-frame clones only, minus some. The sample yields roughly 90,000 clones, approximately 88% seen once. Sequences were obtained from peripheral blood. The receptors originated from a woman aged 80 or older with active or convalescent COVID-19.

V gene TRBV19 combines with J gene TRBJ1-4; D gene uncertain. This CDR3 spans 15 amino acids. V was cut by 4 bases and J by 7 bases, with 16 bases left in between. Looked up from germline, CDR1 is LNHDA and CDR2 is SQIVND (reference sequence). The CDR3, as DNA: TGTGCCAGTAGTAGGGCGAACCTTTCTGGTGAAAAACTGTTTTTT. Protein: CASSRANLSGEKLFF.

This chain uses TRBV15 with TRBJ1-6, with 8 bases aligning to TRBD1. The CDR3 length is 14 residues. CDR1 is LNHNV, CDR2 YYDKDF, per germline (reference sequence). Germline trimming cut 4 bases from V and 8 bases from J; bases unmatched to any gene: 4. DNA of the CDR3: TGTGCCACCAGCACGGACAGGGACCATTCACCCCTCCACTTT. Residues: CATSTDRDHSPLHF. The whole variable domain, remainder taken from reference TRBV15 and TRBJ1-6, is DAMVIQNPRYQVTQFGKPVTLSCSQTLNHNVMYWYQQKSSQAPKLLFHYYDKDFNNEADTPDNFQSRRPNTSFCFLDIRSPGLGDTAMYLCATSTDRDHSPLHFGNGTRLTVT.

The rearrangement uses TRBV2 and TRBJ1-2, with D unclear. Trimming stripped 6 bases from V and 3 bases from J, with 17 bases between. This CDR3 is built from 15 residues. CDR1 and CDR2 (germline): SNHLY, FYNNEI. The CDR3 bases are TGTGCCAGCAGGGGGAGTCAAAGGGAGTACTATGGCTACACCTTC. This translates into CASRGSQREYYGYTF.

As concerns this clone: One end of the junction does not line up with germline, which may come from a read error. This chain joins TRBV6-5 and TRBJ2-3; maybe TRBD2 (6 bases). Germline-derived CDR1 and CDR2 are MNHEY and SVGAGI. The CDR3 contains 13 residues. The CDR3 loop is CASKSFGGSYPTF. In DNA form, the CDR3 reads TGTGCCAGCAAATCCTTCGGGGGATCCTACCCCACTTTT.

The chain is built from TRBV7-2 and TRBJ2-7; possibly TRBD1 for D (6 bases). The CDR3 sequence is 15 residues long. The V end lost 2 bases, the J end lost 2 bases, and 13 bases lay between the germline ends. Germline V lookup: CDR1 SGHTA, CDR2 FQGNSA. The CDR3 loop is CASSLSAGDPYEQYF. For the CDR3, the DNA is TGTGCCAGCAGCTTATCGGCAGGGGATCCCTACGAGCAGTACTTC.

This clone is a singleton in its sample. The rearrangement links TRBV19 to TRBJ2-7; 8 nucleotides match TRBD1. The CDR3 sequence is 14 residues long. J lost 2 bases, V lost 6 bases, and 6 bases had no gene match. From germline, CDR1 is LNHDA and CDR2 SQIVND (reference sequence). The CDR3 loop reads CASRPGTGAYEQYF. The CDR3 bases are TGTGCCAGTAGACCCGGGACAGGAGCCTACGAGCAGTACTTC.

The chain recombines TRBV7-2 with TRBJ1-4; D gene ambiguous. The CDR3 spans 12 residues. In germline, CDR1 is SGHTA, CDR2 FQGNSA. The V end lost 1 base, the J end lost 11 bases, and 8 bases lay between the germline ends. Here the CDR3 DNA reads TGTGCCAGCAGCTTAGAGGGAGGGAAACTGTTTTTT. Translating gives CASSLEGGKLFF.

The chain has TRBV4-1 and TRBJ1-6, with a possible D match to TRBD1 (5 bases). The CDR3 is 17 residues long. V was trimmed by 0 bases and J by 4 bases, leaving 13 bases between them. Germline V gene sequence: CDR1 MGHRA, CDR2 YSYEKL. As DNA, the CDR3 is TGCGCCAGCAGCCAAGATGGGGCAGGCCCTTATAATTCACCCCTCCACTTT. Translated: CASSQDGAGPYNSPLHF.

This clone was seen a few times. CDR3 amino acids: CASSGAVGGKQYF. As DNA, the CDR3 is TGTGCCAGCAGCGGGGCCGTGGGGGGAAAGCAGTACTTC. The chain carries TRBV9 and TRBJ2-7, with a tentative D call TRBD2 (6 bases). Germline CDR1 is SGDLS and CDR2 is YYNGEE. Trimming left V 3 bases short and J 8 bases short, with 15 bases between. The length of the CDR3 is 13 residues.

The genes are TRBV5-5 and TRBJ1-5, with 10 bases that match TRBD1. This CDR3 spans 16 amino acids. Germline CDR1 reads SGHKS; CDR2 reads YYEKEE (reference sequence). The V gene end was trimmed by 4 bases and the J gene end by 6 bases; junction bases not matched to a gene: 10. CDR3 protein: CASSKEPGQGSQPQHF. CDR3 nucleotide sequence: TGTGCCAGCAGCAAAGAACCGGGACAGGGGAGTCAGCCCCAGCATTTT.

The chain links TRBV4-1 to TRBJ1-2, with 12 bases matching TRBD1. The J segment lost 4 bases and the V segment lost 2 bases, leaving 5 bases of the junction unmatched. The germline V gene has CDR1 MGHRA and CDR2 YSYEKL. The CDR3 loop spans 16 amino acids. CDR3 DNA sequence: TGCGCCAGCAGCCAAACGGGACAGGGGGCTGTCTATGGCTACACCTTC. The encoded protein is CASSQTGQGAVYGYTF.

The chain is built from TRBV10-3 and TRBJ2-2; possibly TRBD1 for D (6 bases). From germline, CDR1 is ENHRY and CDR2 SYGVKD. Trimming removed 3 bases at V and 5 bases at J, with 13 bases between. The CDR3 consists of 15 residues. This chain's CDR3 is CAISDTGLGTGELFF. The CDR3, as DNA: TGTGCCATCAGTGATACAGGGTTGGGAACCGGGGAGCTGTTTTTT.

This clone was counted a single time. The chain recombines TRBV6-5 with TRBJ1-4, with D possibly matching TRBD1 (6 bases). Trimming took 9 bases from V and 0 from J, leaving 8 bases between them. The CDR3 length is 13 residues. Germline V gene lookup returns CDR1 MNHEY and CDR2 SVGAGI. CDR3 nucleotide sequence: TGTGCCAGTAGGGGGACAACTAATGAAAAACTGTTTTTT. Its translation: CASRGTTNEKLFF.